This T cell receptor beta chain came from a study of beta chain features in type 1 diabetes. This clone showed up just a few times. What it recognizes is unknown. The germline V and J ends were trimmed by 0 bases and 9 bases, with 6 bases remaining between them. The CDR3 consists of 11 residues. In germline, CDR1 is GTSNPN, CDR2 SVGIG (reference sequence). Findings and caveats of the study: All four CD4+ subsets from Type 1 diabetes patients carried moderately but significantly shorter TCRB CDR3s.

The investigators reverse transcribed all of the isolated RNA, so they sequenced expressed TCRB transcripts. Clones were read by immunoSEQ multiplex PCR, and TCRdb kept only the in-frame ones, dropping some. In the table there are 160,000 or so clones, about 9% of which are singletons. Sample: central memory CD4+ T cells from blood. The genes are TRBV30 and TRBJ1-5, with D unresolved. The TCR was taken from a woman aged 25-40 years with type 1 diabetes. The CDR3 spells CAWSVAGPQHF. The CDR3 DNA reads TGTGCCTGGAGTGTAGCGGGGCCCCAGCATTTT.